The present T cell receptor (beta chain) was sequenced within a study of regulatory T cells in long-lasting Graves disease (dated by TCRdb to the early 2020s). As for the study more broadly: Newly diagnosed Graves' disease patients had taken antithyroid drugs for less than 3 months. Patients with persistent Graves' disease were compared with patients with newly diagnosed Graves' disease using TCR sequencing and RNA sequencing of peripheral blood. The study took place in China and was registered as a clinical trial. A total of roughly 35 samples underwent TCR sequencing, from around 13 patients with persistent Graves' disease and about 20 patients with newly diagnosed Graves' disease. The paper as a whole reports these results and caveats: Persistent Graves' disease patients showed lower TCR Shannon entropy and fewer highly expanded clones than newly diagnosed patients, suggesting clonal expansion. Sequencing and analysis were limited to the TCR beta chain. More public clonotypes were shared among persistent patients (around 2,600) than among newly diagnosed patients (966). The authors acknowledged the small sample size as a limitation that may reduce accuracy. Persistent disease showed preferential use of TRBV28, TRBJ1-2 and TRBJ2-5, whereas newly diagnosed disease favored TRBV20-1 and TRBJ2-1. The study examined only peripheral blood because the primary lesion, thyroid tissue, could not be accessed.

The sample's time point, from its label and the paper: newly diagnosed GD, antithyroid drugs for less than 3 months. RNA was extracted from PBMCs in TRIzol for both TCR sequencing and RNA sequencing. The diagnosis of Graves' disease was made according to American Thyroid Association guidelines. Patients were recruited from an endocrinology department in Xi'an, China. From each patient, around 8.3 milliliters of peripheral blood was collected into an EDTA anticoagulant tube. Ficoll Paque Plus density gradient separation was used to isolate PBMCs, and no further T cell sorting was performed. An Agilent 2100 Bioanalyzer and agarose gel were used to check RNA quality, and a NanoDrop 2000 was used to measure RNA concentration. The library was made by multiplex PCR. The reads were generated on an Illumina HiSeq 4000. iRepertoire HTBI primers and Arm-PCR amplification of CDR3 regions were used to construct TCR beta libraries. Before sequencing, the PCR products went through gel purification. In the authors' own workflow: Gene usage analysis of CDR3 amino acid clonotypes relied on the roughly 60 TRBV and fewer than 15 TRBJ segments identified across samples. COPE and FqMerger were used to merge filtered high-quality paired reads into contigs. BLAST was used to align contigs to the IMGT TRBV, TRBD and TRBJ reference genes, and CDR3 was defined following IMGT. Any clonotype with a frequency above 0.1% was classified as a highly expanded clone. Shannon entropy served as the measure of repertoire diversity, while the Gini coefficient captured V-J evenness. Public clonotypes were defined as clonotypes shared by more than one individual. TCRdb redid the processing of the public reads, applying fastp at Q25 and MiXCR, and retained in-frame beta chains. When rows share a CDR3 protein, they turn into one entry using the most common DNA and genes. Clone size and V and J calls follow TCRdb, not the original study. The sample records under 700,000 distinct CDR3 sequences, about 15% of which are singletons. The ten largest make up approximately 25% of the sample.

Regarding this clonotype: The antigen it recognizes is unknown. No base quality information exists; no much larger clone differs at one position.

For CDR1 and CDR2, the germline V gene lists SGHRS and YFSETQ. The CDR3 sequence holds 14 residues, the cysteine and phenylalanine included. Just CDR3 DNA is preserved here, 42 bases in frame from base 1. Trimming takes 0 bases from V and 2 bases from J, and the germline ends sit 8 bases apart. These data were also reused for a study on T cells in Graves' hyperthyroidism and ophthalmopathy. Taken from the second paper: A patient counted as having stable Graves' hyperthyroidism if no progression to ophthalmopathy occurred over 18 months of follow-up. Hyperthyroidism patients were newly diagnosed, had a disease duration of under 2 months, and were aged 18 to 65 years. The study excluded patients with uncontrolled infections, other autoimmune diseases, pregnancy or lactation. Diagnoses were established on the basis of clinical symptoms, serum thyroxine and TRAb, thyroid ultrasound, and orbital computed tomography. A first-round RT-PCR of the TCR CDR3 used the HTBI primer set with the Qiagen OneStep RT-PCR kit. Blood samples also contained most of the expanded thyroid clonotypes (frequency above 0.001), which suggests that blood repertoires may reflect thyroid immune responses. A 13 V-J signature model separated ophthalmopathy from stable hyperthyroidism, with around 88% sensitivity and roughly 81% specificity in cross-validation and 80%/75% in testing. In validation, progression to ophthalmopathy was predicted by the model with nearly 71% sensitivity and under 85% specificity, a median of roughly 6.4 months before onset. To identify distinguishing TCR V-J signatures, a discovery cohort of about a hundred patients was used, comprising 43 with Graves' ophthalmopathy and around 57 with stable Graves' hyperthyroidism. An independent validation cohort of 18 to 20 hyperthyroidism patients and about 16 patients who later progressed to ophthalmopathy tested prospective prediction of ophthalmopathy. For training and testing, the 110 or so patients in the discovery cohort were randomly divided in a 7:3 ratio. In over five Graves' hyperthyroidism patients, the study also compared T-cell repertoires from thyroid tissue with T-cell repertoires from blood. After sampling, hyperthyroidism patients received methimazole starting at 30 mg daily, and ophthalmopathy patients received high-dose intravenous methylprednisolone. Libraries were constructed in a second round of multiplex PCR, after which size selection and purification were performed. Paired-end sequencing of the libraries was performed with 100 bp reads on an Illumina HiSeq2000. SOAPnuke was used to process the raw data, throwing out any read that contained adapters or uncalled bases, had a mean Phred below 15, or lacked an exact constant-primer or identifier match. COPE v1.2.5 was used to merge high-quality paired reads, and clonotypes were defined as unique nucleotide sequences. MiTCR v1.1 was used to align clonotypes to the IMGT TRBV, TRBD and TRBJ reference segments. The analysis was restricted to V-J combinations with a frequency above 0.0001, which together covered approximately 99% of the repertoires. A TCS score was defined as the ratio of F50 (clonal expansion) to E x V (chaos), with BLOSUM62-based TCRdist applied between CDR3 peptides within each V-J. Welch's t-statistics and random forest reduced roughly 540 V-J features to roughly 13, which were used in a naive Bayes classifier (R e1071). No statistical method was used to set the sample size in advance, and investigators knew the group allocation. TCR Vbeta CDR3 sequencing of approximately 140 peripheral blood samples (under 45 ophthalmopathy, 75 to 85 hyperthyroidism and approximately 17 progressor patients) is reported in the paper.

The clonotype originates from a woman aged 35-65 years with Graves disease. Donor details come from another sample of the same person, matched by shared clones. Specimen: peripheral blood mononuclear cells (PBMCs), collected at new diagnosis, from a patient treated with antithyroid drugs. Recombination joined TRBV5-1 with TRBJ2-5; no D gene can be assigned with confidence. The encoded CDR3 is CASSLAFAQETQYF. The DNA sequence follows: TGCGCCAGCAGCTTGGCCTTTGCGCAAGAGACCCAGTACTTC.